One sample yielded the 7 T cell receptor beta chains listed below, sequenced in a study of cytomegalovirus exposure and HLA in healthy donors. Sequencing used immunoSEQ multiplex PCR; TCRdb keeps in-frame clones, though not all of them. The sample has around 300,000 clones; over 75% are singletons. Input material: PBMCs. Receptors were obtained from a woman under 30 in good health and CMV-seronegative.

The V and J genes are TRBV11-2 and TRBJ2-1, with D unresolved. The CDR3 consists of 13 residues. The germline V gene encodes CDR1 SGHAT and CDR2 FQNNGV. Trimming shortened V by 5 bases and J by 4 bases, and 9 bases separated the two germline ends. The CDR3, as DNA: TGTGCCAGCAGCGCCGAGATGTACAATGAGCAGTTCTTC. Its translation: CASSAEMYNEQFF. Together with reference TRBV11-2 and TRBJ2-1, the CDR3 gives the full variable domain: EAGVAQSPRYKIIEKRQSVAFWCNPISGHATLYWYQQILGQGPKLLIQFQNNGVVDDSQLPKDRFSAERLKGVDSTLKIQPAKLEDSAVYLCASSAEMYNEQFFGPGTRLTVL.

Concerning this clone: Likely a read error: the CDR3 ends without its conserved phenylalanine or tryptophan. Because the CDR3's place on the DNA is in doubt, the DNA is left out and the CDR3 is given as listed by TCRdb. The chain joins TRBV28 to TRBJ1-2; TRBD1, as called in the table, went unchecked against the DNA. The CDR3 comprises 11 residues, both ends counted. Per germline, CDR1 MDHEN and CDR2 SYDVKM. CDR3 region: CASSLARDSAA.

The CDR3 reads CASSDSRSDPPLGNQPQHF. The CDR3, as DNA: TGTGCCAGCAGTGACTCGAGGTCCGACCCACCCCTCGGCAATCAGCCCCAGCATTTT. The rearrangement uses TRBV6-4 and TRBJ1-5; no reliable D call. Germline CDR1 is MRHNA and CDR2 is SNTAGT. V shed 0 bases and J shed 2 bases, with 20 bases lying between them. This CDR3 has 19 amino acids.

This chain links TRBV2 with TRBJ2-7; 7 bases align to TRBD2. The V and J ends lost 3 bases and 1 base, in that order; junction bases with no gene match: 6. CDR1 is SNHLY and CDR2 is FYNNEI in the germline V gene. The CDR3 has 15 amino acids. This CDR3 is CASSEVGRGSYEQYF. The CDR3 region has the DNA TGTGCCAGCAGTGAGGTTGGGCGGGGGTCCTACGAGCAGTACTTC.

This clone was detected once. V is TRBV27 and J is TRBJ2-6, with a tentative D call TRBD1 (6 bases). Germline CDR1 MNHEY, CDR2 SMNVEV (reference sequence). The CDR3 has 15 amino acids. Between the trimmed V and J ends, which lost 3 bases and 2 bases, there was a span of 8 bases. CDR3 sequence reads: CASSFSGAGANVLTF. The CDR3 region has the DNA TGTGCCAGCAGTTTTTCAGGGGCTGGGGCCAACGTCCTGACTTTC.

The chain combines TRBV5-1 with TRBJ1-6; TRBD1 aligns across 7 bases. The CDR3 covers 17 residues. With V trimmed by 4 bases and J by 10 bases, 17 bases remained unmatched. The germline gives CDR1 SGHRS, CDR2 YFSETQ. CDR3 nucleotide sequence: TGCGCCAGCAGCGAATACCCCGGGACAGAGGGTAGATCACCCCTCCACTTT. Its protein product is CASSEYPGTEGRSPLHF.

The J gene is TRBJ2-7, the V gene TRBV7-2, with TRBD2 identical over 8 bases. Germline V gene data show CDR1 as SGHTA and CDR2 as FQGNSA. The CDR3 contains 14 residues. Germline trimming cut 4 bases from V and 7 bases from J; bases unmatched to any gene: 9. This CDR3 is CASSSISIAGEQYF. CDR3 sequence (DNA): TGTGCCAGCAGCTCTATTTCGATAGCGGGGGAGCAGTACTTC.